What follows describes a single T cell receptor (beta chain). Its specificity is not known. These data come from a study of OX40 agonist ivuxolimab in advanced cancers. Study results and limitations: Among the least clonally expanded were partial responders at 0.1-3.0 mg/kg. In the expanded peripheral T cells, antigen specificity was never determined.

Assay used: immunoSEQ multiplex PCR; TCRdb lists only in-frame clones, some missing. The repertoire holds about 78,000 clones, with roughly 91% as singletons. Germline loops: CDR1 LGHNT, CDR2 FRNRAP. V was clipped by 0 bases and J by 4 bases, with 5 bases between them. The CDR3 is made up of 13 amino acids. The clonotype comes from an adult with an advanced solid tumor such as melanoma, head and neck, liver or kidney cancer. The V call is TRBV12-5, the J call TRBJ2-3; D call uncertain. Source: CD4+ or CD8+ T cells sorted from blood, taken in a trial of the OX40 agonist ivuxolimab. CDR3 DNA sequence: TGTGCTAGTGGTTTGGTAAGGGCAGATACGCAGTATTTT. Protein sequence: CASGLVRADTQYF. Full variable domain (outside the CDR3, taken from reference TRBV12-5 and TRBJ2-3): DARVTQTPRHKVTEMGQEVTMRCQPILGHNTVFWYRQTMMQGLELLAYFRNRAPLDDSGMPKDRFSAEMPDATLATLKIQPSEPRDSAVYFCASGLVRADTQYFGPGTRLTVL.